The clone carrying this TCR beta chain was observed many times. What it binds is unknown. This sample is part of a study of T cells after yellow fever vaccination. About the study: Fractions of low cell number were prepared using SMART-Seq v4 Ultra Low Input. Regarding the study as a whole: Boosting was followed by the reappearance of most primary-vaccination clones (less than 98% CD4, about 90% CD8).

V was pared by 5 bases and J by 8 bases, with 7 bases of the junction left unmatched. This CDR3 region has 13 residues. Germline-derived CDR1 and CDR2 are MNHNY and SVGAGI (reference sequence). The study made its TCR cDNA through 5'RACE template switching. That step introduced a universal primer site along with UMIs. Each CDR3 protein gets one entry after TCRdb re-called the 5' RACE reads with MiXCR. The sample holds approximately 330,000 distinct CDR3 sequences, about 4% seen once. Sequencing used PBMCs, obtained 5 days after the yellow fever booster vaccination. The receptor comes from a man younger than 35 who received the YFV17D yellow fever vaccine. The V call is TRBV6-6, the J call TRBJ1-2; 8 nucleotides match TRBD1. CDR3 nucleotides: TGTGCCAGCAGTCCGAATCGACAGGGGGGCTACACCTTC. Its translation is CASSPNRQGGYTF.